This T cell receptor beta chain is drawn from a study of blood T cell repertoires in COVID-19. For the study at large: The United States, Italy and Spain provided the acute and convalescent COVID-19 samples. The cDNA or gDNA used as material had been derived from T cells, B-cell-depleted T cells, or PBMCs.

Seattle patient enrollment occurred during active infection, with longitudinal follow-up thereafter. Original methodology: Estimated nucleated cell counts came from reference gene primer amplification. Assay: immunoSEQ multiplex PCR; the TCRdb copy retains only in-frame clones and omits some. For V, J and clone size, that table is used; D and trimming come from the DNA. The repertoire holds roughly 47,000 clones, with roughly 88% as singletons. V lost 1 base and J 7 bases, leaving 16 bases between the germline ends. This CDR3 comprises 15 residues. Per germline, CDR1 PRHDT and CDR2 FYEKMQ (reference sequence).

The receptor comes from a woman older than 75 with COVID-19, enrolled during active disease. Sample: peripheral blood. The rearrangement joins TRBV13 to TRBJ1-2; D remains unclear. CDR3 bases: TGTGCCAGCAGCTTAGACGGATCCCGGAGGTTTGGCTACACCTTC. It is translated as CASSLDGSRRFGYTF.